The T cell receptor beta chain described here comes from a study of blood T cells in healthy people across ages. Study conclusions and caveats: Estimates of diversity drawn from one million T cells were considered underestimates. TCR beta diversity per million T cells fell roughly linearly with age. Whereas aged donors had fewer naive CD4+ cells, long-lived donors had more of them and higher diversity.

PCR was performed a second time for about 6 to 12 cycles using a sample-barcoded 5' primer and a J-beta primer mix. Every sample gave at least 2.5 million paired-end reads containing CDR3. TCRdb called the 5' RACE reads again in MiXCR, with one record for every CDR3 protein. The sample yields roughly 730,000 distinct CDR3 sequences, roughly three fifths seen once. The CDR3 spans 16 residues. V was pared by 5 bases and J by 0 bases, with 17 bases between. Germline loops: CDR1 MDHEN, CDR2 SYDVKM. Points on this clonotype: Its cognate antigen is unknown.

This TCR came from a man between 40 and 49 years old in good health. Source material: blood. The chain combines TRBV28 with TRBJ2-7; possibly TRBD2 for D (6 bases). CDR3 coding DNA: TGTGCCAGCAGTACCCTCTCCGGGGGTTACTCCTACGAGCAGTACTTC. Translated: CASSTLSGGYSYEQYF.